This T cell receptor (beta chain) was sequenced during a study of T-cell reconstitution after alpha-beta-depleted transplantation in children. For this clonotype: Its antigen is currently unknown.

Germline CDR1 reads SNHLY; CDR2 reads FYNNEI. The CDR3 has 15 residues. The junction had 6 bases not matched to a gene; V was cut back by 2 bases and J by 5 bases. Findings and caveats of the study: T-cell counts and diversity at one year post-transplant came mainly from newly produced T cells. The study reportedly traced alpha-beta T cells about two months after transplant to several hundred expanded graft clones.

The authors prepared the TCRbeta library with unique molecular identifiers. MiXCR was run by TCRdb on the PCR reads, yielding one entry per CDR3 protein. The sample holds about 980,000 distinct CDR3 sequences, about 29% seen once. The rearrangement uses TRBV2 and TRBJ1-2; 9 nucleotides align to TRBD1. This material consisted of PBMCs, mostly from graft donor cells, taken 360 days after TCRalphabeta/CD19-depleted stem cell transplant. The clonotype was recovered from a boy under three years old who had a stem cell transplant for SCID, so the T cells may come from the graft donor. CDR3 sequence (DNA): TGTGCCAGCAGTGAAAACTCCGGGACAGGGTATGGCTACACCTTC. It is translated as CASSENSGTGYGYTF.